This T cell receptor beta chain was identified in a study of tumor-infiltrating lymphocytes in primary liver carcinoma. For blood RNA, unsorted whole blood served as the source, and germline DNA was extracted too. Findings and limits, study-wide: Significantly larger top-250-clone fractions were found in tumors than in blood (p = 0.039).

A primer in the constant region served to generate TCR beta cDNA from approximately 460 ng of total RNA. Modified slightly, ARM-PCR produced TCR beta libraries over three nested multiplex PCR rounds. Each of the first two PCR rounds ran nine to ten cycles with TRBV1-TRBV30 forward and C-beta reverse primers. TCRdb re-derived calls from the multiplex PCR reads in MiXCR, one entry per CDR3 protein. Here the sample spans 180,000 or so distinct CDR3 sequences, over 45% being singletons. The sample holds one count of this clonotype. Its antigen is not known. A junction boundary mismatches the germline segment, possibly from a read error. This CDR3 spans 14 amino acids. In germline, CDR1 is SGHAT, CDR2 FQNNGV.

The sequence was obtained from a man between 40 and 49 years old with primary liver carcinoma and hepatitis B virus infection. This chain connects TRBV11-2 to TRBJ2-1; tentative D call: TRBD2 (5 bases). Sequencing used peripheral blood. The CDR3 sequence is CASNLGPPAEEQLF. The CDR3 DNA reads TGTGCCAGCAACTTAGGCCCCCCCGCGGAGGAGCAGCTCTTC.